The rows below give T cell receptor beta chains drawn from one sample of a study of CD8+CD57+ T cells in acquired aplastic anemia. TCRdb fed the reads into MiXCR, producing one record per CDR3 protein. The sample shows approximately 250,000 distinct CDR3 sequences, approximately 79% of them seen only once. The specimen sequenced was sorted CD4+, CD8+, or CD8+CD57+ T cells (not recorded which) from PBMCs. The receptors here all came from a human donor with aplastic anemia. Each CDR3 is given with its conserved first and last residue. D genes are given only for firm matches. Size values are once, few and many counts, or a class for expanded clones, and some rows have none.

CDR3,DNA,D,V,size,J
CASSTGRGQWLHLF,TGTGCCAGCAGCACTGGCAGGGGGCAATGGCTACACCTTTTC,TRBD1,TRBV7-3,.,TRBJ2-5
CSASRQGLAGSLSF,TGCAGTGCCAGCAGACAGGGACTAGCGGGAAGTCTGTCCTTC,TRBD2,TRBV20-1,many,TRBJ2-1
CATSISSSTVAQFF,TGTGCCACTAGTATTTCTAGCAGCACAGTTGCGCAGTTTTTC,.,TRBV19,.,TRBJ2-3
CASSLELRGRTDAQFF,TGTGCCAGCAGCTTAGAACTGAGAGGGAGGACTGATGCGCAGTTCTTC,.,TRBV7-3,.,TRBJ2-1
CATRGAGNIQYQYF,TGTGCCACCAGAGGAGCTGGGAACATACAGTACCAGTACTTC,.,TRBV9,.,TRBJ2-5
CASSVGGETTDTQYF,TGTGCCAGCAGCGTAGGGGGAGAGACCACAGATACGCAGTACTTC,.,TRBV9,.,TRBJ2-5
CASSLVAGPTNQPQHF,TGTGCCAGCAGCTTAGTCGCAGGACCGACGAATCAGCCCCAGCATTTT,.,TRBV7-2,.,TRBJ1-5
CSARATLNTEAFF,TGCAGTGCTAGGGCTACACTGAACACTGAAGCTTTCTTT,.,TRBV20-1,.,TRBJ1-1
CASSLYEGGTEAFF,TGTGCCAGCAGTTTATATGAGGGGGGCACTGAAGCTTTCTTT,.,TRBV2,few,TRBJ1-1
CASSVARGPDTPQYF,TGTGCCAGCAGCGTAGCGCGAGGGCCCGATACGCCGCAGTATTTT,.,TRBV7-8,.,TRBJ2-3
CASSLDLTRYTEAFF,TGTGCCAGCAGCCTGGATCTGACCCGGTACACCGAAGCTTTCTTT,.,TRBV7-9,once,TRBJ1-1
CSATATVAGMYEQFF,TGCAGCGCTACCGCGACGGTAGCCGGAATGTATGAGCAGTTCTTC,.,TRBV29-1,once,TRBJ2-1
CASSSGQFSPLHF,TGTGCCAGCAGTTCCGGACAGTTTTCACCCCTCCACTTT,.,TRBV6-5,.,TRBJ1-6
CASSQDGAGANVLTF,TGCGCCAGCAGCCAAGACGGCGCTGGCGCCAACGTCCTGACTTTC,.,TRBV7-3,.,TRBJ2-6
CASTEGPGRGTDTQYF,TGCGCCAGCACGGAAGGTCCAGGGAGGGGCACAGATACGCAGTATTTT,TRBD2,TRBV5-1,.,TRBJ2-3
CASSTADRGYGYTF,TGTGCCAGCAGTACCGCGGACAGGGGATATGGCTACACCTTC,TRBD1,TRBV7-9,.,TRBJ1-2
CASSYPEANTEAFF,TGTGCCAGCAGTTACCCCGAGGCGAACACTGAAGCTTTCTTT,.,TRBV6-5,.,TRBJ1-1
CSVGLAGGYNEQFF,TGCAGCGTGGGACTAGCGGGGGGGTACAATGAGCAGTTCTTC,TRBD2,TRBV29-1,.,TRBJ2-1
CASSQGLTDTYTF,TGCGCCAGCAGCCAAGGCCTTACAGATACCTACACCTTC,.,TRBV7-8,.,TRBJ1-2
CASSLLTDTEAFF,TGTGCCAGCAGCTTGTTGACCGACACTGAAGCTTTCTTT,.,TRBV5-5,.,TRBJ1-1
CASSCLRIAYNEQF,TGTGCCAGCAGCTGCCTGCGCATAGCCTACAATGAGCAGTTC,.,TRBV7-3,.,TRBJ2-7
CSVGDYEQYF,TGCAGCGTTGGCGATTACGAGCAGTACTTC,.,TRBV29-1,few,TRBJ2-7
CASSLPGGPDTQYQHF,TGTGCCAGCAGCTTACCGGGCGGTCCCGATACGCAGTATCAGCATTTT,.,TRBV7-8,few,TRBJ1-5
CASSKSGQATEAFF,TGTGCCAGCAGTAAGTCCGGACAGGCCACTGAAGCTTTCTTT,TRBD1,TRBV9,.,TRBJ1-1
CASRIDGYEQYF,TGTGCCAGCCGTATCGACGGGTACGAGCAGTACTTC,.,TRBV7-4,.,TRBJ2-7
CASSLGLHYDTQYF,TGCGCCAGCAGCTTGGGGCTACATTACGATACGCAGTATTTT,.,TRBV5-1,few,TRBJ2-3
CASGDAGTVQHF,TGTGCCAGCGGGGACGCTGGGACCGTTCAGCACTTC,.,TRBV2,.,TRBJ2-4
CASSRQGTDIEHF,TGTGCCAGCTCGAGACAGGGCACCGACATTGAACACTTT,TRBD1,TRBV11-2,.,TRBJ2-3
CASSLGGGHDPHDQFF,TGTGCCAGCAGCTTAGGGGGCGGACACGATCCGCATGATCAGTTCTTC,.,TRBV7-8,once,TRBJ2-1
CASRGILAPQHF,TGTGCCAGTAGAGGGATCTTGGCGCCCCAGCATTTT,.,TRBV19,few,TRBJ1-5
CASLDSNSGNTIYF,TGTGCCAGTCTCGACAGTAACTCTGGAAACACCATATATTTT,.,TRBV13,many,TRBJ1-3
CASSEAYSINTEAFF,TGTGCCAGCAGTGAAGCTTATAGCATCAACACTGAAGCTTTCTTT,.,TRBV2,.,TRBJ1-1
CASSNIEKLFF,TGTGCCAGTAGCAACATTGAAAAACTGTTTTTT,.,TRBV19,.,TRBJ1-4
CASSLGGDLASQYYF,TGTGCCAGCAGCTTAGGAGGGGATCTTGCCTCCCAGTATTACTTC,.,TRBV7-2,.,TRBJ2-7
CATGSGGSDTQYF,TGTGCTACCGGCAGCGGAGGCTCAGATACGCAGTATTTT,.,TRBV2,.,TRBJ2-3
CASRKRLAFHEQYF,TGTGCCAGCAGAAAACGACTAGCCTTCCACGAGCAGTACTTC,TRBD2,TRBV7-8,.,TRBJ2-7
CASSFPTEETQYF,TGTGCCAGCAGCTTCCCGACGGAAGAGACCCAGTACTTC,.,TRBV7-2,.,TRBJ2-5
CASGLGGTEQLYW,TGTGCCAGCGGTTTAGGGGGCACAGAGCAGTTGTATTGG,TRBD1,TRBV7-9,.,TRBJ2-3
CATAESSGEQINEKLFF,TGTGCCACCGCTGAGTCTTCAGGAGAACAAATTAATGAAAAACTGTTTTTT,.,TRBV12-5,.,TRBJ1-4
CASSSDRGLWLHLYF,TGTGCCAGCAGCTCTGACAGGGGACTATGGCTACACCTTTATTTT,.,TRBV7-3,.,TRBJ2-3
CASSGQRSGGRQDF,TGTGCCAGCAGCGGCCAAAGAAGCGGCGGGAGGCAGGACTTC,TRBD2,TRBV7-9,once,TRBJ2-7
CAISGGVADLYEQYF,TGTGCCATCAGTGGGGGAGTCGCGGACCTCTACGAGCAGTACTTC,.,TRBV10-3,.,TRBJ2-7
CASSWDRREDGYTF,TGTGCCAGCAGCTGGGACAGGAGAGAGGATGGCTACACCTTC,TRBD1,TRBV5-6,.,TRBJ1-2
CASSDRRVSHSYEQFF,TGTGCCAGCAGCGACCGCAGGGTGAGTCATTCGTATGAGCAGTTCTTC,.,TRBV11-1,.,TRBJ2-1
CASSLAQGEGSDEQFF,TGTGCCAGCAGCTTGGCCCAGGGCGAGGGTAGCGATGAGCAGTTCTTC,.,TRBV5-1,.,TRBJ2-1